These 15 T cell receptor beta chains share one sample of origin, sequenced in a study of CXCR3-negative and CXCR3-positive naive CD8 T cells. Study results and caveats: Naive cells that were CXCR3-positive had more hydrophobic TRB CDR3s (compared with CXCR3-negative naive cells).

Antigens for these TCRs are unknown. UMI-labeled TRB cDNA libraries were prepared by 5' RACE. From the 5' RACE reads, TCRdb lists one entry per CDR3 protein and no DNA. The specimen's table records 130,000 to 150,000 distinct CDR3 sequences. Sequencing was carried out using naive CXCR3+ CD8+ T cells from blood. Noted subset: CD45RO-CCR7+CD27+CD95- naive CD8+ T cells expressing CXCR3 (TNR3+). These receptors all stem from a human donor in good health. Some clones in this sample may be carry-over from other donors' samples.

J is TRBJ1-4 and V is TRBV20-1; the TRBD1 assignment by TCRdb is unverifiable without DNA. Per the germline V gene, CDR1 is DFQATT and CDR2 is SNEGSKA (reference sequence). CDR3 size: 14 residues. CDR3 protein: CSASLTGANEKLFF.

The gene calls are TRBV5-1 and TRBJ2-7. This CDR3 has 11 residues. The germline V gene has CDR1 SGHRS and CDR2 YFSETQ. CDR3 sequence: CASADSYEQYF.

The chain couples TRBV29-1 to TRBJ2-1; the D call from TCRdb, TRBD1, cannot be confirmed without DNA. Germline CDR1 SQVTM, CDR2 ANQGSEA. The CDR3 loop spans 15 amino acids. This CDR3 is CSVVLLQGLYNEQFF.

The chain couples TRBV5-6 to TRBJ2-6; TCRdb's D call, TRBD1, is unchecked because there is no DNA. CDR3 length: 16 residues. Germline values: CDR1 SGHDT, CDR2 YYEEEE. The CDR3 sequence is CASSGGALHGANVLTF.

The rearrangement links TRBV4-2 to TRBJ1-2; TCRdb designates TRBD1, a call that cannot be tested without DNA. The CDR3 has 16 residues. Per the germline V gene, CDR1 is LGHNA and CDR2 is YNFKEQ. CDR3 sequence: CASSQERAGPGAGYTF.

The V and J genes are TRBV19 and TRBJ2-1. The germline CDR1 and CDR2 sequences are LNHDA and SQIVND (reference sequence). The CDR3 contains 15 residues. This chain's CDR3 is CASSIGGSNYNEQFF.

The rearrangement uses TRBV7-9 and TRBJ1-6; as DNA is missing, the TRBD1 call by TCRdb cannot be tested. This CDR3 is built from 14 residues. Per the germline V gene, CDR1 is SEHNR and CDR2 is FQNEAQ (reference sequence). CDR3 sequence reads: CASSWTGVSSPLHF.

This chain joins TRBV5-1 and TRBJ1-5; TCRdb selects TRBD1, and the lack of DNA leaves this call unchecked. This CDR3 has 15 amino acids. CDR1 and CDR2 (germline): SGHRS, YFSETQ. CDR3: CASSSTGGGNQPQHF. Variable domain in full (rest from reference TRBV5-1 and TRBJ1-5): KAGVTQTPRYLIKTRGQQVTLSCSPISGHRSVSWYQQTPGQGLQFLFEYFSETQRNKGNFPGRFSGRQFSNSRSEMNVSTLELGDSALYLCASSSTGGGNQPQHFGDGTRLSIL.

Here the CDR3 reads CASSEGADNQPQHF. The rearrangement links TRBV2 to TRBJ1-5; without DNA, the TCRdb call of TRBD1 cannot be checked. CDR3 length: 14 residues. In germline, CDR1 is SNHLY, CDR2 FYNNEI. The variable domain in full, with the rest retrieved from reference TRBV2 and TRBJ1-5, is EPEVTQTPSHQVTQMGQEVILRCVPISNHLYFYWYRQILGQKVEFLVSFYNNEISEKSEIFDDQFSVERPDGSNFTLKIRSTKLEDSAMYFCASSEGADNQPQHFGDGTRLSIL.

The CDR3 sequence is CASSVGGQGSQYF. The chain links TRBV9 to TRBJ2-7; no DNA is available, so the TRBD1 call from TCRdb remains unchecked. CDR3 length: 13 residues. In germline, CDR1 is SGDLS, CDR2 YYNGEE.

The J gene is TRBJ2-3, the V gene TRBV28. This CDR3 is 14 amino acids long. CDR1 and CDR2 (germline): MDHEN, SYDVKM. CDR3 loop: CASSLTSSTDTQYF.

The chain joins TRBV20-1 to TRBJ2-1; checking the TCRdb D call of TRBD1 is not possible without DNA. The CDR3 loop spans 13 amino acids. Per the germline V gene, CDR1 is DFQATT and CDR2 is SNEGSKA (reference sequence). CDR3 protein: CSANLGQLNEQFF.

The rearrangement uses TRBV5-1 and TRBJ1-6; TCRdb outputs TRBD1, but without DNA this stays unchecked. CDR1 is SGHRS, CDR2 YFSETQ, per germline. The CDR3 consists of 15 residues. The CDR3 sequence is CASSLGNRGDSPLHF.

CDR3 loop: CAISESWTSNKVEETQYF. The chain is built from TRBV10-3 and TRBJ2-5. Germline V gene sequence: CDR1 ENHRY, CDR2 SYGVKD. The CDR3 runs to 18 residues.

The chain carries TRBV7-9 and TRBJ2-7; TCRdb selects TRBD1, and the lack of DNA leaves this call unchecked. CDR1 SEHNR and CDR2 FQNEAQ come from the germline V gene (reference sequence). The CDR3 is 13 residues long. CDR3 region: CASSHPGASEQYF.